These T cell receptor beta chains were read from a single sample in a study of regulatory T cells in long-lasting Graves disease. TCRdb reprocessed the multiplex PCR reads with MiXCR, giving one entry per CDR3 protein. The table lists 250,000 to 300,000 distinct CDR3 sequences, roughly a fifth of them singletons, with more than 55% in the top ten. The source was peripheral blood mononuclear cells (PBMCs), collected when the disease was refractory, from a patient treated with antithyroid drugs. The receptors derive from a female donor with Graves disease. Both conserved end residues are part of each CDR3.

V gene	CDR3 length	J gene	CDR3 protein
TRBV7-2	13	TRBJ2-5	CASSSPSRETQYF
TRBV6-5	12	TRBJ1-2	CASSYQGTGYTF
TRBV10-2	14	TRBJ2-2	CASKDRPGTGELFF
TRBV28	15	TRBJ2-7	CASSSPGGRIYEQYF
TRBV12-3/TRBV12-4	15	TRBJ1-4	CASRGTGQGDEKLFF
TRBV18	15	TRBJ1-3	CASSPLASDGNTIYF
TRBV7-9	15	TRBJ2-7	CASSIGLAGIDEQYF
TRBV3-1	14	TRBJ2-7	CASSQQYGIGEQYF
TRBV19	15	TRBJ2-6	CASTTPGAGANVLTF
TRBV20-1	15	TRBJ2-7	CSAKDRGAPTYEQYF
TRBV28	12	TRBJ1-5	CASSDSYQPQHF
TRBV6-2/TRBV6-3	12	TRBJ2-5	CASIGTDETQYF
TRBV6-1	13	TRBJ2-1	CASRSSGFNEQFF
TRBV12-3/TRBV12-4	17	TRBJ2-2	CASRPEIDRANTGELFF
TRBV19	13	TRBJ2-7	CASSSGTFYEQYF
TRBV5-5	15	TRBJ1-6	CASSLGAAYNSPLHF
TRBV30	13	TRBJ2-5	CAWSVGRRETQYF
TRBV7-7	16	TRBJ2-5	CASSPYLAGDRETQYF
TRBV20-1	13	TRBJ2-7	CSAGPGLACEQYF
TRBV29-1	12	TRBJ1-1	CSVGGENTEAFF
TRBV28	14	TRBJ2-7	CASSLTDRVHEQYF
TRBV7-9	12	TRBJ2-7	CASRGRGDEQYF